This T cell receptor (beta chain) was captured in a study of Graves' ophthalmopathy and Graves' hyperthyroidism. Study-level points and caveats: A model of 13 signatures distinguished ophthalmopathy from stable hyperthyroidism at around 90% sensitivity and approximately 81% specificity. Most thyroid-expanded clonotypes exceeding 0.001 frequency were also found in blood.

This clonotype was seen only a few times. Its antigen is as yet unknown. Researchers took RNA transcripts and amplified TCR beta CDR3 regions from them. RT-PCR was first run with HTBI primers, then multiplex PCR in a second round. TCRdb reprocessed the multiplex PCR reads via MiXCR and lists one record per CDR3 protein. The sample holds around 1,000,000 distinct CDR3 sequences; roughly 35% are singletons and the top ten take 11%. Looked up from germline, CDR1 is SEHNR and CDR2 is FQNEAQ (reference sequence). Trimming left V 5 bases short and J 8 bases short, with 15 bases between. This CDR3 is 13 amino acids long. Diagnosis used clinical symptoms, serum thyroxine, TRAb, thyroid ultrasound and orbital computed tomography.

Sequenced material: peripheral blood or thyroid tissue (not recorded which). The receptor's source is an adult man with Graves' hyperthyroidism. The chain recombines TRBV7-9 with TRBJ1-1; no definite D call. The CDR3 region is CASSPSNGREAFF. DNA of the CDR3: TGTGCCAGCAGCCCCTCCAACGGTCGGGAAGCTTTCTTT.